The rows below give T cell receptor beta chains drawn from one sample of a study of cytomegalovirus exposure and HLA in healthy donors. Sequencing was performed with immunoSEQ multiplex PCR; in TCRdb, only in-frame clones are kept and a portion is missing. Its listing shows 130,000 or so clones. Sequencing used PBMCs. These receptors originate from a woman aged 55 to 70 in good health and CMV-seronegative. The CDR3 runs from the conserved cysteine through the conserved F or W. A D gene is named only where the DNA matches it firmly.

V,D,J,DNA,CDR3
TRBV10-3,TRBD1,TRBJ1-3,TGTGCCATCACCCCAACGGACAGGGCTGGAAACACCATATATTTT,CAITPTDRAGNTIYF
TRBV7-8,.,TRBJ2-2,TGTGCCAGCAGCTTAGGTCTGAGGACGAACACCGGGGAGCTGTTTTTT,CASSLGLRTNTGELFF
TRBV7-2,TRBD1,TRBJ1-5,TGTGCCAGCAGCTTACGGACAGGGGGCGATCAGCCCCAGCATTTT,CASSLRTGGDQPQHF
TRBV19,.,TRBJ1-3,TGTGCCAGTACCTTAACGCGTCAGGGGAGTGGAAACACCATATATTTT,CASTLTRQGSGNTIYF
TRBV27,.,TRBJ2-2,TGTGCCAGCAGTTTATCCCGAGGGCTAGTCGGCAACACCGGGGAGCTGTTTTTT,CASSLSRGLVGNTGELFF
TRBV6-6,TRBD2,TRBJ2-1,TGTGCCAGCGCACTCGGTAGCGGGAGATTAAATGAGCAGTTCTTC,CASALGSGRLNEQFF
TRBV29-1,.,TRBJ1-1,TGCAGCGTTGCTTGGGGGGGAACTGAAGCTTTCTTT,CSVAWGGTEAFF
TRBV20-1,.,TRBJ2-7,TGCAGTGCTTCCGGGACATACGAGCAGTACTTC,CSASGTYEQYF
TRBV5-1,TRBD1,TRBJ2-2,TGCGCCAGCAGCACCGGGACAGGGGTTCCGGACACCGGGGAGCTGTTTTTT,CASSTGTGVPDTGELFF
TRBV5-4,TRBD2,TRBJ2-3,TGTGCCAGCAGCCCAGAGGGACTAGGGCCGAGGACGCAGTATTTT,CASSPEGLGPRTQYF
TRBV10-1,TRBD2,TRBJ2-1,TGCGCCAGCAGCACAGCTAGCGGGGGATCCCACGCCAATGAGCAGTTCTTC,CASSTASGGSHANEQFF
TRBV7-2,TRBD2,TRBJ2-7,TGTGCCAGCAGCTTGCATGCTTTAGCGGGGCAAAACGAGCAGTACTTC,CASSLHALAGQNEQYF
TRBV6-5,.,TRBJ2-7,TGTGCCAGCAGTTACTCCCCAGGGCTCTACGAGCAGTACTTC,CASSYSPGLYEQYF
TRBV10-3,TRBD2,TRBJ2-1,TGTGCCGTGGAGACTAGCGGCGGTGAGCAGTTCTTC,CAVETSGGEQFF
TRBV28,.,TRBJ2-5,TGTGCCAGCAGTTTTTTCAGGGAGACCCAGTACTTC,CASSFFRETQYF
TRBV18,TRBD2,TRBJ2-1,TGTGCCAGCTCACCAGTAGCGGGCAACAATGAGCAGTTCTTC,CASSPVAGNNEQFF
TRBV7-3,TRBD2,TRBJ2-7,TGTGCCAGCAGCGAACAGCCGGGGAGGGCCCCCGACGAGCAGTACTTC,CASSEQPGRAPDEQYF
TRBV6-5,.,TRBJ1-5,TGTGCCAGCAGTTCACGACAGAATAATCAGCCCCAGCATTTT,CASSSRQNNQPQHF
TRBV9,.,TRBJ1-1,TGTGCCAGCAGCGTAGTAGCCGGGAACACTGAAGCTTTCTTT,CASSVVAGNTEAFF
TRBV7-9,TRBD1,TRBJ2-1,TGTGCCAGCAGCCCGAGACAGGGCGCCTCCTACAATGAGCAGTTCTTC,CASSPRQGASYNEQFF